This T cell receptor (beta chain) is drawn from a study of control samples from healthy donors and cancer patients. The CDR3 is 19 residues long. J was trimmed by 0 bases and V by 3 bases; bases with no gene match: 13. Germline-derived CDR1 and CDR2 are MGHRA and YSYEKL. Data came from immunoSEQ multiplex PCR; TCRdb stores just in-frame clones and leaves some out. The sample includes tens of thousands of clones, approximately 95% of them seen just once. Specimen: blood. V gene TRBV4-1 combines with J gene TRBJ2-2; 7 nucleotides match TRBD1. This clonotype originated in a woman in her 30s in good health. The CDR3 DNA sequence: TGCGCCAGCAGCCACCCCCGTACAGGGGCGCCTTCGAACACCGGGGAGCTGTTTTTT. Translation gives CASSHPRTGAPSNTGELFF.